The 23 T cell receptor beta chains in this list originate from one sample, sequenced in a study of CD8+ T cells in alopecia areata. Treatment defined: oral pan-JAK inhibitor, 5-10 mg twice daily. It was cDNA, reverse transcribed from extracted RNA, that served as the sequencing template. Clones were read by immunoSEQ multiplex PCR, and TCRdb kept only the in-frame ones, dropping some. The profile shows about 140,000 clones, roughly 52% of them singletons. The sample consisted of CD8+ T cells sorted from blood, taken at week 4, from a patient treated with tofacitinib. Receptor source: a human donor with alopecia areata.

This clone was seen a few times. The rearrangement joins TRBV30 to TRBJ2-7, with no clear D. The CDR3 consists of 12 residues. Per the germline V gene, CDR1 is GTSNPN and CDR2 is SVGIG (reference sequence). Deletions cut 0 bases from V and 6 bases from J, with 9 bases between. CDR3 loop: CAWSVEGPEQYF. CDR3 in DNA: TGTGCCTGGAGTGTCGAAGGGCCCGAGCAGTACTTC.

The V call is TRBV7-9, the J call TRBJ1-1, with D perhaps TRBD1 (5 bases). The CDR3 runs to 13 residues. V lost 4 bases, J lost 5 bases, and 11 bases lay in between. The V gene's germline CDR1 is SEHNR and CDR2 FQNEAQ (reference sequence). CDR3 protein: CASSSGRGTEAFF. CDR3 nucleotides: TGTGCCAGCAGCTCAGGACGGGGGACTGAAGCTTTCTTT.

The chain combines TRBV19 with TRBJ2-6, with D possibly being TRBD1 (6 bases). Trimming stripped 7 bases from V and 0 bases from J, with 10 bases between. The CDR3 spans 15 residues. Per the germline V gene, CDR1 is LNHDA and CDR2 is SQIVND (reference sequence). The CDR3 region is CASNRVGSGANVLTF. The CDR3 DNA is TGTGCCAGTAACAGGGTGGGCTCTGGGGCCAACGTCCTGACTTTC.

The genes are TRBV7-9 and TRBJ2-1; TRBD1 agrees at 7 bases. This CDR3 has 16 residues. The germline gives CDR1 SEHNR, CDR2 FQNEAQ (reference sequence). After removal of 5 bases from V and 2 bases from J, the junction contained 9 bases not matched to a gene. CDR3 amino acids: CASSPQDRIPYNEQFF. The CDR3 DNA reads TGTGCCAGCAGCCCCCAGGACAGGATCCCCTACAATGAGCAGTTCTTC.

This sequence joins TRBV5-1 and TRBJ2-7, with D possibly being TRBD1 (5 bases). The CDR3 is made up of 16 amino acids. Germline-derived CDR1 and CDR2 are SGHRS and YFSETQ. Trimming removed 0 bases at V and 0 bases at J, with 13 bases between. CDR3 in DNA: TGCGCCAGCAGCTTGGGTCCGGACACGGCCTCCTACGAGCAGTACTTC. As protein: CASSLGPDTASYEQYF.

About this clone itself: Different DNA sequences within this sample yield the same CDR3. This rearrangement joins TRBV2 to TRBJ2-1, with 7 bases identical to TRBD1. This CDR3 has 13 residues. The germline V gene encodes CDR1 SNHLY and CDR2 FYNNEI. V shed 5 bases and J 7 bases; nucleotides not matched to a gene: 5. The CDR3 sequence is CASSSTGANEQFF. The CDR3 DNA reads TGTGCCAGCAGTTCTACAGGGGCGAATGAGCAGTTCTTC.

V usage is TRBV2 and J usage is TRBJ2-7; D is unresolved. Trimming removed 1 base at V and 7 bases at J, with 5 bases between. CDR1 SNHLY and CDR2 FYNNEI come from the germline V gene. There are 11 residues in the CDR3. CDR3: CASSEDNEQYF. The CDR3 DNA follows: TGTGCCAGCAGTGAAGACAATGAGCAGTACTTC. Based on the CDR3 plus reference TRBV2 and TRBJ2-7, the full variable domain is EPEVTQTPSHQVTQMGQEVILRCVPISNHLYFYWYRQILGQKVEFLVSFYNNEISEKSEIFDDQFSVERPDGSNFTLKIRSTKLEDSAMYFCASSEDNEQYFGPGTRLTVT.

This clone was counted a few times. The DNA for the CDR3 is TGTGCCAGCAGTGGACTCCCCGGGACCCTGGGGGTGGAGACCCAGTACTTC. Translating gives CASSGLPGTLGVETQYF. The V gene is TRBV6-1, the J gene TRBJ2-5, with D perhaps being TRBD1 or TRBD2 (5 bases each). CDR1 MNHNS and CDR2 SASEGT come from the germline V gene. Trimming removed 4 bases at V and 5 bases at J, with 23 bases between. The CDR3 covers 17 residues.

The CDR3 here is CASSQIGPPNTYEQYF. CDR3 sequence (DNA): TGCGCCAGCAGCCAGATCGGGCCCCCCAACACCTACGAGCAGTACTTC. The genes are TRBV4-1 and TRBJ2-7, with unresolved D. Trimming cost V 3 bases and J 2 bases, with 17 bases left between them. Germline CDR1 and CDR2: MGHRA and YSYEKL. This CDR3 comprises 16 residues.

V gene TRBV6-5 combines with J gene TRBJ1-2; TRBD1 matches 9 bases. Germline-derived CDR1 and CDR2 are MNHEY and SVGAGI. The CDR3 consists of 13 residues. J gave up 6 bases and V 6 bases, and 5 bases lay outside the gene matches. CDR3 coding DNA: TGTGCCAGCAGCCAGGGACAGGGCAATGGCTACACCTTC. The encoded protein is CASSQGQGNGYTF.

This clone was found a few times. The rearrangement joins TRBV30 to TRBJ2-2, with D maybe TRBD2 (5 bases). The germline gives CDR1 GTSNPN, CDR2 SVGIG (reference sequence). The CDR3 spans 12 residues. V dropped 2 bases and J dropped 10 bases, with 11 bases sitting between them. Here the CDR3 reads CAWSPLAEELFF. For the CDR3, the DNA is TGTGCCTGGAGTCCCCTAGCTGAGGAGCTGTTTTTT.

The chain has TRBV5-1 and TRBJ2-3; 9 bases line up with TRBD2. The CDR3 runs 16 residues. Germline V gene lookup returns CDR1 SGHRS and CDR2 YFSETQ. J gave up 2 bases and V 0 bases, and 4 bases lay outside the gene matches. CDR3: CASSLGLADITDTQYF. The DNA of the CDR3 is TGCGCCAGCAGCTTGGGACTAGCGGACATCACAGATACGCAGTATTTT. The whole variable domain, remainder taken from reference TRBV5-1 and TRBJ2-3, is KAGVTQTPRYLIKTRGQQVTLSCSPISGHRSVSWYQQTPGQGLQFLFEYFSETQRNKGNFPGRFSGRQFSNSRSEMNVSTLELGDSALYLCASSLGLADITDTQYFGPGTRLTVL.

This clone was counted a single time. The CDR3 DNA follows: TGCAGCGTTTCCAAGAACACTGAAGCTTTCTTT. It encodes CSVSKNTEAFF. The chain employs TRBV29-1 and TRBJ1-1; D gene ambiguous. The CDR3 extends over 11 amino acids. Germline CDR1 SQVTM, CDR2 ANQGSEA. The V end lost 5 bases, the J end lost 1 base, and 5 bases lay between the germline ends.

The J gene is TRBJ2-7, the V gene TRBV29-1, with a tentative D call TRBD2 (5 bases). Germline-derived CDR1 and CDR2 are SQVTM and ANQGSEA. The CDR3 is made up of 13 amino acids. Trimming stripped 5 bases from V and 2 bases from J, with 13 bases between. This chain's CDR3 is CSVRGRGPYEQYF. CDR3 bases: TGCAGCGTTCGAGGGCGAGGTCCCTACGAGCAGTACTTC.

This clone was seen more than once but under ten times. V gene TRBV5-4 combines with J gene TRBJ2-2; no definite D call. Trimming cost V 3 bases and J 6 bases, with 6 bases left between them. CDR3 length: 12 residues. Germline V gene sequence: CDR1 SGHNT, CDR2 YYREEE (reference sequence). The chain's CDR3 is CASSSGSGELFF. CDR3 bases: TGTGCCAGCAGCTCGGGCTCCGGGGAGCTGTTTTTT.

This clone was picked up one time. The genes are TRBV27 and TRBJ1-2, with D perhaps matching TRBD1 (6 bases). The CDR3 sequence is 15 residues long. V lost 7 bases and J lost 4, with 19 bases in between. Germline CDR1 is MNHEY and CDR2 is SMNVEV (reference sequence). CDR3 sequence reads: CASTLVVGAGYGYTF. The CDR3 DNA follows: TGTGCCAGCACCCTAGTCGTGGGGGCAGGCTATGGCTACACCTTC.

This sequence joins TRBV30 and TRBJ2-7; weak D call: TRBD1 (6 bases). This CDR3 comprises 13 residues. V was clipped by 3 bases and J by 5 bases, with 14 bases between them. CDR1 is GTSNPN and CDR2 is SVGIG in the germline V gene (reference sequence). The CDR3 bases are TGTGCCTGGAGCGCATTCCACAGGGACGAGCAGTACTTC. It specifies CAWSAFHRDEQYF.

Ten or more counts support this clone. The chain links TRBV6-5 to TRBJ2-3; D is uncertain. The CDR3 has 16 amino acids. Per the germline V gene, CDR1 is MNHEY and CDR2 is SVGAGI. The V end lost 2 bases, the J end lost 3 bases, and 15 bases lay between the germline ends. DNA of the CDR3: TGTGCCAGCAGTTACGCCGTCGGAGACCCGACAGATACGCAGTATTTT. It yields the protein CASSYAVGDPTDTQYF.

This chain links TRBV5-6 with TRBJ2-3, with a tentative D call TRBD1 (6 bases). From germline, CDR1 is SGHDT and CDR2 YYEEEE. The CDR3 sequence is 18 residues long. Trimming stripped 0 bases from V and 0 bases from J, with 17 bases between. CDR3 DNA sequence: TGTGCCAGCAGCTTGGTCGTGCTGGACAGCACTAGCACAGATACGCAGTATTTT. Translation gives CASSLVVLDSTSTDTQYF.

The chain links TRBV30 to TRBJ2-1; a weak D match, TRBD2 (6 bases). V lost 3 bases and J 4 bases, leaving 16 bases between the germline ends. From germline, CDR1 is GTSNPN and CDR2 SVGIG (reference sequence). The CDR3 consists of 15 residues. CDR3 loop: CAWSGLGREYNEQFF. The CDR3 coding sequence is TGTGCCTGGAGCGGGCTAGGGCGGGAATACAATGAGCAGTTCTTC.

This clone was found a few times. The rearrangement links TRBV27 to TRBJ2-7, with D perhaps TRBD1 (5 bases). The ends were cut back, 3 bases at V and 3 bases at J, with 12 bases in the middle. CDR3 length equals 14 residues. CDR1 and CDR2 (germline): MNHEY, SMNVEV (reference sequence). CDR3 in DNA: TGTGCCAGCAGTTTGGCAGGGTCTTTCTACGAGCAGTACTTC. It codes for CASSLAGSFYEQYF.

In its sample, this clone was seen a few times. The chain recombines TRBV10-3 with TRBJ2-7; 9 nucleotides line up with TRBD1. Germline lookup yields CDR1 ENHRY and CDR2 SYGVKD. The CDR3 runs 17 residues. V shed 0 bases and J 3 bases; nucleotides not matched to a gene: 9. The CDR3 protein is CAISESGDRALNYEQYF. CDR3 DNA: TGTGCCATCAGTGAGTCAGGGGACAGGGCTCTGAACTACGAGCAGTACTTC.

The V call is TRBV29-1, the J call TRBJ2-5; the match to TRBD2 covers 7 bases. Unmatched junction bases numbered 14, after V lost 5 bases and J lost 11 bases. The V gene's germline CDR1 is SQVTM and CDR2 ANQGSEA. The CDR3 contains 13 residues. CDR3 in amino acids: CSVWGTIMGEQYF. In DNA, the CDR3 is TGCAGCGTTTGGGGGACTATCATGGGGGAGCAGTACTTC.